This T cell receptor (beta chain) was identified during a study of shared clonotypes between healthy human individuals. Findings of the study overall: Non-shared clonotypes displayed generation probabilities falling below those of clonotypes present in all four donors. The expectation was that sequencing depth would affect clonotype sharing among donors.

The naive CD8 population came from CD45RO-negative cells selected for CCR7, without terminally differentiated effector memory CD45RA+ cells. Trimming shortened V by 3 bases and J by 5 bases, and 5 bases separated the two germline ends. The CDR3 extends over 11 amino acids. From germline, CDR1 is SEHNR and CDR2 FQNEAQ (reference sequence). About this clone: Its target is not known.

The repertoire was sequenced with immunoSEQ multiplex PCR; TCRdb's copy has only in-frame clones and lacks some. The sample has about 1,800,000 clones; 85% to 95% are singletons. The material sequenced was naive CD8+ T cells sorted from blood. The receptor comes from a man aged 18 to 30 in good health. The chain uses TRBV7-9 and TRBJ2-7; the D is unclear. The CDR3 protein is CASSLTNEQYF. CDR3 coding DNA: TGTGCCAGCAGCTTGACCAACGAGCAGTACTTC.